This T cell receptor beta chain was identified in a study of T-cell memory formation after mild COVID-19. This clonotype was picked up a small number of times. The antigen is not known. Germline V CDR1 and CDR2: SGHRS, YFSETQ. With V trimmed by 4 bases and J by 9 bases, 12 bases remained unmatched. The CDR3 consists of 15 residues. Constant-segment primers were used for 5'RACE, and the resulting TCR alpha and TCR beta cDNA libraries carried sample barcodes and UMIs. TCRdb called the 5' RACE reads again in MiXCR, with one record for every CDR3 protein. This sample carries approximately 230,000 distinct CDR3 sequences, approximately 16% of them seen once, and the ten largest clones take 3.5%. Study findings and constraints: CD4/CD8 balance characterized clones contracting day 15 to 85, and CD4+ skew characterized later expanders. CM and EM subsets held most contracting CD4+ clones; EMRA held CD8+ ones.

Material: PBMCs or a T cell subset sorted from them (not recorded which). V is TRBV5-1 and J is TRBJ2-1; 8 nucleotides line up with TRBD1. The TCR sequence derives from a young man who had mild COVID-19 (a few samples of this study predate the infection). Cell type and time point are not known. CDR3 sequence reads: CASSGGTGLYFEQFF. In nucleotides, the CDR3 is TGCGCCAGCAGCGGCGGGACAGGCCTATATTTTGAGCAGTTCTTC.